What follows is one T cell receptor (beta chain) and its context. These data are taken from a study of control samples from healthy donors and cancer patients. Profiling relied on immunoSEQ multiplex PCR, and the TCRdb table lists in-frame clones only, not all of them. The data contain over 70,000 clones, about 89% of them seen just once; the ten biggest clones take up 6.5% to 8%. The CDR3 totals 16 residues. The germline gives CDR1 MNHEY, CDR2 SVGEGT. V lost 0 bases and J lost 4; bases outside the gene matches: 5. The sequencing input was blood. The chain links TRBV6-2 or TRBV6-3 to TRBJ2-2, with 7 bases matching TRBD1. This receptor was taken from a woman aged 55-70 years in good health. CDR3 sequence reads: CASSYSWTGPTGELFF. DNA of the CDR3: TGTGCCAGCAGTTACTCGTGGACAGGTCCCACCGGGGAGCTGTTTTTT.